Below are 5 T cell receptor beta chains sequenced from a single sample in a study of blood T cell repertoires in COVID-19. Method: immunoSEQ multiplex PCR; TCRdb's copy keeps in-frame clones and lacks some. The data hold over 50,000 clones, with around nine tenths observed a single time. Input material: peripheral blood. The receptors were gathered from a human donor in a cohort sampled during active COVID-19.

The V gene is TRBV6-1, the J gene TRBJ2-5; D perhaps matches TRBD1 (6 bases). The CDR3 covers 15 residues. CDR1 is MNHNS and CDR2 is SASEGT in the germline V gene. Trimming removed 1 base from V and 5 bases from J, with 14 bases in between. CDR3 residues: CASSEDTGSGETQYF. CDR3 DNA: TGTGCCAGCAGTGAAGATACAGGGTCGGGGGAGACCCAGTACTTC.

CDR3 sequence reads: CASSKAKAGDSPNDTGELFF. CDR3 coding DNA: TGTGCCAGCAGCAAAGCAAAAGCGGGAGACTCTCCTAACGACACCGGGGAGCTGTTTTTT. The chain recombines TRBV21-1 with TRBJ2-2; the table's D call, TRBD2, was not checked against the DNA. TRBV21-1 is a listed pseudogene. The CDR3 has 20 amino acids.

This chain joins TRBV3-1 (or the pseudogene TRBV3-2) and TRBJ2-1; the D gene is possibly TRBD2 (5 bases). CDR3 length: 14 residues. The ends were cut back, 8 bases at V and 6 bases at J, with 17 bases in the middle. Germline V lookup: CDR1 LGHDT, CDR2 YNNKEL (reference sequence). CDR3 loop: CASRPRVGVNEQFF. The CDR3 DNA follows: TGTGCCAGCCGACCAAGGGTGGGAGTCAATGAGCAGTTCTTC.

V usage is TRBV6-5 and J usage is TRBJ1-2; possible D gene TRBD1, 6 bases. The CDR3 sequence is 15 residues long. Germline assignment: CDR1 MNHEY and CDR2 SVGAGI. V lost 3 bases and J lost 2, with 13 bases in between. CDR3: CASSYRTTGNYGYTF. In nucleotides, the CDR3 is TGTGCCAGCAGTTATAGGACCACAGGGAACTATGGCTACACCTTC.

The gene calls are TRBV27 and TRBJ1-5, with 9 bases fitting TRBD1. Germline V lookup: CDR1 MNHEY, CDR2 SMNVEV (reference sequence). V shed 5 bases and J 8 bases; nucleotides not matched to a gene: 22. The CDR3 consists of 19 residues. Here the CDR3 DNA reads TGTGCCAGCAGTCCCCGCAAGTTAGCCGGGACAGGGACCGTGGAGCCCCAGCATTTT. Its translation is CASSPRKLAGTGTVEPQHF.